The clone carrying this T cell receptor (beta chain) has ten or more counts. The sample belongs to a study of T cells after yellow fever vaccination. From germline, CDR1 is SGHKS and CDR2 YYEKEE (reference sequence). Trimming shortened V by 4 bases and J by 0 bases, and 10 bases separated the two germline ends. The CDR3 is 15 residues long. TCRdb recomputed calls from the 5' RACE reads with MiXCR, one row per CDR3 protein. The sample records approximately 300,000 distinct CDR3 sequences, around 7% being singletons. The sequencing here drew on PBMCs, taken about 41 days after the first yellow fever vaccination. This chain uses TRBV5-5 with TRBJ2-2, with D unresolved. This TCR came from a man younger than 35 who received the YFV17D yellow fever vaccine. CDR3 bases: TGTGCCAGCAGCCCGGACGCCGCGAACACCGGGGAGCTGTTTTTT. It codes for CASSPDAANTGELFF.